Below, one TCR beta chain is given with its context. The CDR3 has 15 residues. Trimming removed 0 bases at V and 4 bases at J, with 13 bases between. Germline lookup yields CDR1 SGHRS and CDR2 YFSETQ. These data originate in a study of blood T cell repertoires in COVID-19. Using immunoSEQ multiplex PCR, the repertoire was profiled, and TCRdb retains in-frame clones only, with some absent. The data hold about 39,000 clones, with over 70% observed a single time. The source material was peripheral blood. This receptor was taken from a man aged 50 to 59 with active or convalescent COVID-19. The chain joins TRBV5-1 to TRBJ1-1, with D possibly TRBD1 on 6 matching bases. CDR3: CASSLEGVDGTEAFF. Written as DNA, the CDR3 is TGCGCCAGCAGCTTGGAGGGGGTGGACGGCACTGAAGCTTTCTTT.